The T cell receptor (beta chain) described here comes from a study of blood T cells in healthy people across ages. On the study more broadly: About one barcoded beta molecule per two T cells was the capture yield of template switching.

Primed by a sample-barcoded 5' primer and a J-beta primer mix, a second PCR proceeded for about 6 to 11 cycles. All cDNA molecules were each tagged by a template-switch adaptor with 12 random nucleotides. TCRdb re-called the 5' RACE reads with MiXCR, one entry per CDR3 protein. This sample has around 620,000 distinct CDR3 sequences, with about 25% found just once. The CDR3 length is 13 residues. V shed 6 bases, J shed 2 bases, and the junction held 4 bases outside the gene matches. The germline gives CDR1 SQVTM, CDR2 ANQGSEA. Study-level points and caveats: There was a strong correlation between TCR beta diversity and naive T cell percentage. Not knowing donor CMV status may have confounded expanded clonotype changes.

With regard to this clonotype: What it recognizes is unknown.

The sample was blood. V and J are TRBV29-1 and TRBJ1-2, with 9 bases aligning to TRBD1. The clonotype was recovered from an older woman in good health. The CDR3 sequence is CSVRDRANYGYTF. The CDR3 DNA reads as TGCAGCGTACGGGACAGGGCAAACTATGGCTACACCTTC.